The entry below gives a single T cell receptor (delta chain) sequence along with its context. This sample is part of a study of gamma-delta chains in newborns, infants, children. Study information: Innate gammadelta T cells reportedly expand polyclonally right after birth, driven by microbial exposure, per the title.

TCRdb called clones anew from the reads with CATT. This sample has thousands of delta-chain clones, with 6.2% found just once. The V segment lost 0 bases and the J segment 4 bases; nucleotides outside the gene matches: 4. The length of the CDR3 is 17 residues. CDR1 and CDR2 from the germline V gene are GEAIGNYY and EKD. V usage is TRDV2 and J usage is TRDJ3; 8 positions match TRDD3. The material sequenced was blood. The sequence was obtained from a child who was a newborn, infant or young child, either healthy, febrile or measles-vaccinated (not recorded which). CDR3 in amino acids: CACDTVGDFWDTRQMFF. CDR3 sequence (DNA): TGTGCCTGTGACACCGTGGGGGATTTTTGGGACACCCGACAGATGTTTTTC.